The 13 T cell receptor beta chains below were found in one sample sequenced in a study of blood T cell repertoires in COVID-19. Clones were read by immunoSEQ multiplex PCR, and TCRdb kept only the in-frame ones, dropping some. The sample has 400,000 to 450,000 clones; over 85% are singletons. Sequenced: peripheral blood. The receptors derive from a man aged 18 to 30 with COVID-19, enrolled during active disease.

The gene calls are TRBV5-4 and TRBJ2-2; 7 bases align to TRBD2. CDR1 SGHNT and CDR2 YYREEE come from the germline V gene (reference sequence). The CDR3 is 16 residues long. With 4 bases clipped from V and 5 bases from J, the junction kept 11 bases outside the gene matches. CDR3 loop: CASSNRAGGRTGELFF. Written as DNA, the CDR3 is TGTGCCAGCAGCAACCGCGCCGGGGGGAGGACCGGGGAGCTGTTTTTT.

The CDR3 loop reads CASSYPPRAFF. The DNA for the CDR3 is TGTGCCAGCAGTTATCCTCCTAGAGCTTTCTTT. This chain links TRBV6-5 with TRBJ1-1; D unresolved. V shed 3 bases and J shed 10 bases, with 9 bases lying between them. Germline values: CDR1 MNHEY, CDR2 SVGAGI. The CDR3 is 11 residues long.

The gene calls are TRBV9 and TRBJ1-1; 9 bases match TRBD1. Germline V gives CDR1 SGDLS, CDR2 YYNGEE. The V segment lost 0 bases and the J segment 0 bases; nucleotides outside the gene matches: 3. The CDR3 runs to 16 residues. CDR3 sequence: CASSVVTGGLNTEAFF. DNA of the CDR3: TGTGCCAGCAGCGTAGTGACAGGGGGATTGAACACTGAAGCTTTCTTT.

This clone was picked up one time. In DNA, the CDR3 is TGTGCCAGCAGTCGGACTAGCGGGGGCCTCTGGGAGACCCAGTACTTC. This gives the protein CASSRTSGGLWETQYF. This chain links TRBV2 with TRBJ2-5; 13 bases agree with TRBD2. The V gene's germline CDR1 is SNHLY and CDR2 FYNNEI. Germline trimming cut 5 bases from V and 5 bases from J; bases unmatched to any gene: 8. The CDR3 has 16 residues. Together with reference TRBV2 and TRBJ2-5, the CDR3 gives the full variable domain: EPEVTQTPSHQVTQMGQEVILRCVPISNHLYFYWYRQILGQKVEFLVSFYNNEISEKSEIFDDQFSVERPDGSNFTLKIRSTKLEDSAMYFCASSRTSGGLWETQYFGPGTRLLVL.

The chain uses TRBV6-1 and TRBJ2-7; 10 bases fit TRBD1. V lost 2 bases to trimming and J lost 5 bases; unmatched junction nucleotides: 6. Germline V gene sequence: CDR1 MNHNS, CDR2 SASEGT. The CDR3 sequence is 15 residues long. As DNA, the CDR3 is TGTGCCAGCAGTGAACCGGGACAGGGGAAGAACGAGCAGTACTTC. Its translation is CASSEPGQGKNEQYF.

V usage is TRBV11-2 and J usage is TRBJ1-6; D is possibly TRBD1 (5 bases). Germline V gene data show CDR1 as SGHAT and CDR2 as FQNNGV. This CDR3 is built from 14 residues. V lost 3 bases to trimming and J lost 4 bases, with 7 bases between them. CDR3 sequence: CASSFGGYNSPLHF. The CDR3 coding sequence is TGTGCCAGCAGCTTTGGGGGGTATAATTCACCCCTCCACTTT.

The chain recombines TRBV5-6 with TRBJ1-6; 7 bases map to TRBD1. Germline V gene lookup returns CDR1 SGHDT and CDR2 YYEEEE. The CDR3 contains 15 residues. The J segment lost 8 bases and the V segment lost 2 bases, leaving 7 bases of the junction unmatched. CDR3 nucleotide sequence: TGTGCCAGCAGCTTAGCCTACAGGGGTTATTCACCCCTCCACTTT. Its translation is CASSLAYRGYSPLHF.

The V call is TRBV6-5, the J call TRBJ1-6; possible D gene TRBD1, 6 bases. From germline, CDR1 is MNHEY and CDR2 SVGAGI. The CDR3 is made up of 14 amino acids. Trimming removed 2 bases from V and 7 bases from J, with 9 bases in between. CDR3 DNA sequence: TGTGCCAGCAGTTACCGGCAGGGGAATTCACCCCTCCACTTT. Amino acids: CASSYRQGNSPLHF.

This clone came up once. The gene calls are TRBV14 and TRBJ2-1, with unresolved D. Per germline, CDR1 SGHDN and CDR2 FVKESK. The CDR3 spans 13 residues. Trimming pared 1 base from V and 9 bases from J, leaving 10 bases between. The CDR3 bases are TGTGCCAGCAGCCAAGTTCCTATATCTGAGCAGTTCTTC. This sequence encodes CASSQVPISEQFF.

In its sample, this clone was seen a few times. The chain combines TRBV19 with TRBJ1-2, with 8 bases matching TRBD1. The CDR3 loop spans 15 amino acids. V was clipped by 2 bases and J by 6 bases; unmatched bases: 8. Germline V CDR1 and CDR2: LNHDA, SQIVND (reference sequence). In DNA, the CDR3 is TGTGCCAGTAGTATAAACCCGACAGGGGCCGATGGCTACACCTTC. This sequence encodes CASSINPTGADGYTF.

The rearrangement links TRBV2 to TRBJ1-5; 7 bases align to TRBD1. The CDR3 loop spans 15 amino acids. V lost 5 bases to trimming and J lost 1 base; unmatched junction nucleotides: 5. Germline CDR1 and CDR2: SNHLY and FYNNEI. CDR3 protein: CASSPTGPSNQPQHF. The CDR3 nucleotides are TGTGCCAGCAGTCCGACAGGGCCGAGCAATCAGCCCCAGCATTTT.

V and J are TRBV30 and TRBJ2-5; 7 bases match TRBD1. The junction had 13 bases not matched to a gene; V was cut back by 3 bases and J by 6 bases. CDR1 GTSNPN and CDR2 SVGIG come from the germline V gene (reference sequence). The CDR3 has 15 amino acids. CDR3 DNA sequence: TGTGCCTGGAGGGGGACAGCTACCCACAGGCAGACCCAGTACTTC. It is translated as CAWRGTATHRQTQYF.

This clone was seen a single time. J is TRBJ1-2 and V is TRBV5-4, with D possibly being TRBD1 (6 bases). The CDR3 contains 12 residues. Trimming took 1 base from V and 8 from J, leaving 9 bases between them. Germline CDR1 is SGHNT and CDR2 is YYREEE (reference sequence). This CDR3 reads CASSLNRDGYTF. In DNA, the CDR3 is TGTGCCAGCAGCTTGAACAGGGACGGCTACACCTTC.